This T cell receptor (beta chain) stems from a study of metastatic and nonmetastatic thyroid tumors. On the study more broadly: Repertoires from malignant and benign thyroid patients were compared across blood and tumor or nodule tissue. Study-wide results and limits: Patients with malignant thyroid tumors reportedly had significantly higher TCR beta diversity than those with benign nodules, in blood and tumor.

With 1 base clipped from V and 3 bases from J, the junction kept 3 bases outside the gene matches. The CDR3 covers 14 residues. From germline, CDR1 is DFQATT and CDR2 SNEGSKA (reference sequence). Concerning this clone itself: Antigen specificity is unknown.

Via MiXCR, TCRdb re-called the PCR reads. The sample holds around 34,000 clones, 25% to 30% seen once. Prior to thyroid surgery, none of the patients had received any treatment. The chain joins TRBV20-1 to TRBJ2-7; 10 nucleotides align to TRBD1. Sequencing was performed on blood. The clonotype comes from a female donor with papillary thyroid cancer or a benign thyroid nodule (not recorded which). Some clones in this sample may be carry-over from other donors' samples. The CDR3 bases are TGCAGTGCTAGAGTGGGACAGGGGATCTACGAGCAGTACTTC. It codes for CSARVGQGIYEQYF.